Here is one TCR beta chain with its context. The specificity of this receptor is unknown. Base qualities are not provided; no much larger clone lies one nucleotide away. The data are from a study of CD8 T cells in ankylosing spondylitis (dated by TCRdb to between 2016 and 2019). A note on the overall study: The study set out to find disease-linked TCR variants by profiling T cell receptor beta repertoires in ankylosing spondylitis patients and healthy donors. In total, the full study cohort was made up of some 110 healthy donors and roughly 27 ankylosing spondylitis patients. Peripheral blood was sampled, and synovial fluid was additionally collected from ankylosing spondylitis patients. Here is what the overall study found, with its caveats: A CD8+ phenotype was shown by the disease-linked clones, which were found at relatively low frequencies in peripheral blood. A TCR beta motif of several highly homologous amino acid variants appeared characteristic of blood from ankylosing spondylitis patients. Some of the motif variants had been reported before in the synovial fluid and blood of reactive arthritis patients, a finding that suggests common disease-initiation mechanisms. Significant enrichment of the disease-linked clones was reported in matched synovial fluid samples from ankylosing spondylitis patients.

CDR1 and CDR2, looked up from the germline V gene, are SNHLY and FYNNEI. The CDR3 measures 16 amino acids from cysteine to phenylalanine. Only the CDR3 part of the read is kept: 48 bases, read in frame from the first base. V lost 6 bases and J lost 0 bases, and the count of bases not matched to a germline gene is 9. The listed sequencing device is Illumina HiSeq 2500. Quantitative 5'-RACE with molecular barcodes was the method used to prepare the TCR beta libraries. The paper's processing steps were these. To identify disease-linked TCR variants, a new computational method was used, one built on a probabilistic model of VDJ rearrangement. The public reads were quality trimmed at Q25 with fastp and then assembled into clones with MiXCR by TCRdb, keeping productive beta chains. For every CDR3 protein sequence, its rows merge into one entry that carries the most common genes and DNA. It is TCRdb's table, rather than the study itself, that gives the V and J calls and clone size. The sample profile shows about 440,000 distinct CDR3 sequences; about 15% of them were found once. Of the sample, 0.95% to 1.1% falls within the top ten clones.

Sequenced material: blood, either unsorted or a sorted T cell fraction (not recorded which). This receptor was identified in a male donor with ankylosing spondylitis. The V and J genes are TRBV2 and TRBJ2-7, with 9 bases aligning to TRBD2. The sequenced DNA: TGTGCCAGCAGGGCCCCTAGCGGGACCAGCTCCTACGAGCAGTACTTC. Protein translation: CASRAPSGTSSYEQYF. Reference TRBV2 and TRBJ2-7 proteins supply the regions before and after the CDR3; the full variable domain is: EPEVTQTPSHQVTQMGQEVILRCVPISNHLYFYWYRQILGQKVEFLVSFYNNEISEKSEIFDDQFSVERPDGSNFTLKIRSTKLEDSAMYFCASRAPSGTSSYEQYFGPGTRLTVT.